This note documents a single TCR beta chain sequence. Antigen: not known. These data belong to a study of blood T cells in healthy people across ages. Study outcomes and limitations: Samples with more naive T cells showed higher observed beta diversity. PBMCs went unsorted, and a conclusive naive versus antigen-experienced comparison was therefore prevented. When set beside aged donors, long-lived donors presented more naive CD4+ cells and higher diversity.

The second PCR ran about 6 to 12 cycles with a sample-barcoded 5' primer and J-beta primers. Each cDNA molecule was tagged by a template-switch adaptor with 12 random nucleotides. Each CDR3 protein is one row after TCRdb ran MiXCR on the 5' RACE reads. This sample has 600,000 to 850,000 distinct CDR3 sequences, with about 42% found just once. The sequence derives from a woman aged 55-70 years in good health. Sequenced input: blood.

CDR3 coding DNA: TGCAGTGCAAACAGGGGGCTTACACAAGAGACCCAGTACTTC. Translating it yields CSANRGLTQETQYF. J is TRBJ2-5 and V is TRBV20-1; TRBD1 aligns across 9 bases. The CDR3 is 14 residues long. The germline V gene encodes CDR1 DFQATT and CDR2 SNEGSKA (reference sequence). V dropped 6 bases and J dropped 2; count of bases not matched to a gene: 7.